The source of this T cell receptor beta chain is a study of blood T cell repertoires in COVID-19. Across the study: Material from acute and convalescent COVID-19 was sourced from the United States, Italy and Spain. In each case, the material was cDNA or gDNA derived from T cells, B-cell-depleted T cells, or PBMCs.

Germline V gives CDR1 SNHLY, CDR2 FYNNEI. V shed 6 bases, J shed 1 base, and the junction held 3 bases outside the gene matches. CDR3 length: 15 residues. Original processing methods: Reference gene primer amplification gave estimated nucleated cell counts. This table comes from immunoSEQ multiplex PCR, and its TCRdb copy is limited to in-frame clones, with some not included. V, J and clone size were drawn from that table, and D and trimming were deduced from the DNA. In the table there are roughly 350,000 clones, over 70% of which are singletons. Patients from Seattle were sampled longitudinally, starting during active infection. This clone was detected once.

V is TRBV2 and J is TRBJ1-4; 9 nucleotides align to TRBD1. This clonotype originated in a woman aged 45-65 years with COVID-19, enrolled during active disease. The specimen sequenced was peripheral blood. The CDR3 spells CASRWGQGTNEKLFF. Written as DNA, the CDR3 is TGTGCCAGCAGATGGGGACAGGGAACTAATGAAAAACTGTTTTTT. Filled out from reference TRBV2 and TRBJ1-4, the complete variable domain reads EPEVTQTPSHQVTQMGQEVILRCVPISNHLYFYWYRQILGQKVEFLVSFYNNEISEKSEIFDDQFSVERPDGSNFTLKIRSTKLEDSAMYFCASRWGQGTNEKLFFGSGTQLSVL.